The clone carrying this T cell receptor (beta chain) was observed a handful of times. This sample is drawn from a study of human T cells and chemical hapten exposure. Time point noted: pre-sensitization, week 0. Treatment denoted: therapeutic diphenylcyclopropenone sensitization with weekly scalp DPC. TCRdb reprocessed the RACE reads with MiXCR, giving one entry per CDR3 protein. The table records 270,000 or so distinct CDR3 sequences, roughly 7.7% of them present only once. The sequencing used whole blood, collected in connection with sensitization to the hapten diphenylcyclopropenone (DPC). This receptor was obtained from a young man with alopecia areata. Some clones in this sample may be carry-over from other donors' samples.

The CDR3 spells CASSEGPGATITYTDTQYF. CDR3 coding DNA: TGCGCCAGCAGTGAAGGTCCGGGGGCGACAATAACGTACACAGATACGCAGTATTTT. This rearrangement joins TRBV10-1 to TRBJ2-3; either TRBD1 or TRBD2 may supply D (6 bases each). This CDR3 has 19 amino acids. With 3 bases removed from V and 2 bases from J, the gap between germline ends came to 24 bases. Germline values: CDR1 WNHNN, CDR2 SYGVQD (reference sequence).